This TCR beta chain derives from a study of shared clonotypes between healthy human individuals. Study details: Per donor, CD8 memory used one plate, CD8 naive used two, CD4 memory used three and CD4 naive used three.

Repertoires were generated with immunoSEQ multiplex PCR, while TCRdb's copy carries only in-frame clones and drops some. Of roughly 2 million clones in the sample, over 85% were seen once. The CDR3 runs to 13 residues. CDR1 is MNHNS and CDR2 is SASEGT in the germline V gene. V was cut by 10 bases and J by 2 bases, with 15 bases left in between. The source of this sequence is a man younger than 30 in good health. This rearrangement joins TRBV6-1 to TRBJ2-7; D possibly corresponds to TRBD1 (5 bases). Sequencing was performed on naive CD4+ T cells sorted from blood. Subset denoted: CD45RA+ positively selected. For the CDR3, the DNA is TGTGCCACCTTGACAGACAATACCTACGAGCAGTACTTC. Translated, it gives CATLTDNTYEQYF.